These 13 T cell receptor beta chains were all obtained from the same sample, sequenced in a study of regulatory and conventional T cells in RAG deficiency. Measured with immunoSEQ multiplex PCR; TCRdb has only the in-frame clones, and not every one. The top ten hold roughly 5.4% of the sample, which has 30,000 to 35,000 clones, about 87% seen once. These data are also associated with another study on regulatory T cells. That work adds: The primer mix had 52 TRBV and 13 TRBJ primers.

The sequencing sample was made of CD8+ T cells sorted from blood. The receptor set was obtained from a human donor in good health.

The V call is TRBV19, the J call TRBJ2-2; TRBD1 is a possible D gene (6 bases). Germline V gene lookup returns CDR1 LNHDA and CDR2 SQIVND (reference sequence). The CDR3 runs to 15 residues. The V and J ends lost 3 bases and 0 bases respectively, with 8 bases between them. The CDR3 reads CASSMHRANTGELFF. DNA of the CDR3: TGTGCCAGTAGTATGCACAGGGCGAACACCGGGGAGCTGTTTTTT.

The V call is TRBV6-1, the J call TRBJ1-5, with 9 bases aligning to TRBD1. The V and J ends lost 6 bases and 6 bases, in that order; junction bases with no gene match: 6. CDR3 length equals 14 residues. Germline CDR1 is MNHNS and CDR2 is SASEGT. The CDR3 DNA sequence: TGTGCCAGCAGCCAGGGACAGGGCATTCAGCCCCAGCATTTT. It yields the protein CASSQGQGIQPQHF.

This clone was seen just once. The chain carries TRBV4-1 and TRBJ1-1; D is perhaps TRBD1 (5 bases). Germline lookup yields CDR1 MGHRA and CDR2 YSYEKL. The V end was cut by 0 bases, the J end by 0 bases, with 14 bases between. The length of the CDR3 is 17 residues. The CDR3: CASSQERGWGVNTEAFF. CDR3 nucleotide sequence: TGCGCCAGCAGCCAAGAGAGGGGATGGGGGGTGAACACTGAAGCTTTCTTT.

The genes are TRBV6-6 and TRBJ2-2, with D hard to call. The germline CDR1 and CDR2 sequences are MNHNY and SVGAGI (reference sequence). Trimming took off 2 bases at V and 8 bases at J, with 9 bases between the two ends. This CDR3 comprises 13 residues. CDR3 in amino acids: CASSYTMGGELFF. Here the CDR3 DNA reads TGTGCCAGCAGTTACACTATGGGGGGGGAGCTGTTTTTT.

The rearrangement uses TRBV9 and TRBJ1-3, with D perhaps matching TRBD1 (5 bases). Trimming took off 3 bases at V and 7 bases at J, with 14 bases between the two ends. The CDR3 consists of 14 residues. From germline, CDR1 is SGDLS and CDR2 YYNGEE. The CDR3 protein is CASSATDVLNTIYF. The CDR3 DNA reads TGTGCCAGCAGCGCGACAGACGTTCTGAACACCATATATTTT.

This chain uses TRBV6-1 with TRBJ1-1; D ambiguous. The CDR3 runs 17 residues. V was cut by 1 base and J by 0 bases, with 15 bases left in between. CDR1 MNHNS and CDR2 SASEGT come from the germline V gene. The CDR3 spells CASSEVYVTVMNTEAFF. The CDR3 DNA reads TGTGCCAGCAGTGAAGTTTATGTGACGGTGATGAACACTGAAGCTTTCTTT.

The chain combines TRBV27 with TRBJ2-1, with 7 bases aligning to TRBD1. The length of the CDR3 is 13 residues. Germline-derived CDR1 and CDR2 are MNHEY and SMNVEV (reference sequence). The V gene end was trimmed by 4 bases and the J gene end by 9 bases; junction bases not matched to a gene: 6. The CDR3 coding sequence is TGTGCCAGCAGTTCCGGGACAGAGGTTGAGCAGTTCTTC. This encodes CASSSGTEVEQFF.

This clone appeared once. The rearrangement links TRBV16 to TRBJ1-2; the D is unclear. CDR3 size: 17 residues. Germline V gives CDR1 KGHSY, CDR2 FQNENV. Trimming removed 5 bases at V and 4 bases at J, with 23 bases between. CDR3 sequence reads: CASSCLWVVRKIYGYTF. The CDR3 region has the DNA TGTGCCAGCAGCTGTCTCTGGGTCGTTAGAAAGATCTATGGCTACACCTTC.

The CDR3 sequence is CASGSYEQYF. CDR3 nucleotides: TGCGCCAGCGGGTCCTACGAGCAGTACTTC. The chain combines TRBV10-2 with TRBJ2-7; no reliable D call. V was clipped by 8 bases and J by 1 base, with 3 bases between them. Germline loops: CDR1 WSHSY, CDR2 SAAADI. This CDR3 comprises 10 residues.

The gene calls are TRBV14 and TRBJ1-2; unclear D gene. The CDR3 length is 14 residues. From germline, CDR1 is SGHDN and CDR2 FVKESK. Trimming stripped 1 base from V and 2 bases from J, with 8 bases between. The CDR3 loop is CASSQANSNYGYTF. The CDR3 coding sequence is TGTGCCAGCAGCCAAGCAAACTCCAACTATGGCTACACCTTC.

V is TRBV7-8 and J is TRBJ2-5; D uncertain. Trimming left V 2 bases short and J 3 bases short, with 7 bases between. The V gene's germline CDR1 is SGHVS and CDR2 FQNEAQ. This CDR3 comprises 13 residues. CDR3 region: CASSLNVEETQYF. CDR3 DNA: TGTGCCAGCAGCTTAAATGTAGAAGAGACCCAGTACTTC. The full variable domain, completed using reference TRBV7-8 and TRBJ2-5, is GAGVSQSPRYKVAKRGQDVALRCDPISGHVSLFWYQQALGQGPEFLTYFQNEAQLDKSGLPSDRFFAERPEGSVSTLKIQRTQQEDSAVYLCASSLNVEETQYFGPGTRLLVL.

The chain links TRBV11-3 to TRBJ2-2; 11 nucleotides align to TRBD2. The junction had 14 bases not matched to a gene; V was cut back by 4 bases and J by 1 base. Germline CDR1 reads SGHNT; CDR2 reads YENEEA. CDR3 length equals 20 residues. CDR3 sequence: CASSSTIVGLAGGNTGELFF. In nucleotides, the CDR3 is TGTGCCAGCAGCTCTACAATTGTGGGGCTAGCGGGAGGGAACACCGGGGAGCTGTTTTTT.

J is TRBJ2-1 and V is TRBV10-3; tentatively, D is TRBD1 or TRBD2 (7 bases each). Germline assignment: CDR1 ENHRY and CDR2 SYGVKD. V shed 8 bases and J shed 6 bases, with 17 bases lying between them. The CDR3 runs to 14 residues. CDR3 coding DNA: TGTGCCATCTTCAGGGGGGAGGGGCCCAATGAGCAGTTCTTC. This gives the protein CAIFRGEGPNEQFF.